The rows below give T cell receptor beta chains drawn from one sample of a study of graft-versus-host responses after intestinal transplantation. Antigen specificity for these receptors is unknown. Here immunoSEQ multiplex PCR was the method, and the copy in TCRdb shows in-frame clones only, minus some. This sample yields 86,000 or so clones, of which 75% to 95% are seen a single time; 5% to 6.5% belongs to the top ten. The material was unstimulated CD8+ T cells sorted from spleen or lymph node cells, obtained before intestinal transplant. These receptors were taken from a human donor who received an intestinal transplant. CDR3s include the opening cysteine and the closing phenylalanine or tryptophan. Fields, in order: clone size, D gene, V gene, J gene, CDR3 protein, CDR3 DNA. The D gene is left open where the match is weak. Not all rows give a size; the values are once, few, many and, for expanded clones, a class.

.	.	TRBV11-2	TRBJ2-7	CASSTTMGPQPYEQYF	TGTGCCAGCAGCACGACAATGGGGCCCCAGCCCTACGAGCAGTACTTC
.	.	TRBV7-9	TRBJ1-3	CASSLNTEDSGNTIYF	TGTGCCAGCAGCTTAAACACAGAAGACTCTGGAAACACCATATATTTT
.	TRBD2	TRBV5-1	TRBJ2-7	CASSWAGVAESYEQYF	TGCGCCAGCAGCTGGGCGGGGGTAGCGGAAAGTTACGAGCAGTACTTC
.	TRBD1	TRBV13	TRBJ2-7	CASSLGQGAHEQYF	TGTGCCAGCAGCCTAGGACAGGGGGCCCACGAGCAGTACTTC
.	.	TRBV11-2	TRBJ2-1	CASSAPMGEQFF	TGTGCCAGCAGCGCCCCCATGGGTGAGCAGTTCTTC
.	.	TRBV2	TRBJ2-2	CASAPQKTGELFF	TGTGCCAGCGCCCCTCAGAAAACCGGGGAGCTGTTTTTT
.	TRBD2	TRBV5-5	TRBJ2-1	CASSLESTSDPPSSYNEQFF	TGTGCCAGCAGCTTGGAGTCGACTAGCGACCCCCCTAGCTCCTACAATGAGCAGTTCTTC
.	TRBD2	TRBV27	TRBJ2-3	CASSLLGGGGTDTQYF	TGTGCCAGCAGTTTATTGGGCGGGGGGGGGACAGATACGCAGTATTTT
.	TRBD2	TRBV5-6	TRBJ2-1	CASSMGLAGGFYNEQFF	TGTGCCAGCAGCATGGGACTAGCGGGGGGTTTCTACAATGAGCAGTTCTTC
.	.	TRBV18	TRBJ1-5	CASSRVRGSNQPQHF	TGTGCCAGCTCACGGGTTCGGGGGAGCAATCAGCCCCAGCATTTT
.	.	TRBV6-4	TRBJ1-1	CASSRGPGTEAFF	TGTGCCAGCAGTCGGGGTCCCGGGACTGAAGCTTTCTTT
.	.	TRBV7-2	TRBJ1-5	CASSLAGYSNQPQHF	TGTGCCAGCAGCTTAGCAGGGTATAGCAATCAGCCCCAGCATTTT
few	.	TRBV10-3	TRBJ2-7	CAISGEGFSQEQYF	TGTGCCATCAGTGGTGAGGGCTTTTCCCAAGAGCAGTACTTC
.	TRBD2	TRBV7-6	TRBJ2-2	CASSLVAGGLAGDGELFF	TGTGCCAGCAGCTTAGTCGCCGGGGGACTAGCGGGGGACGGGGAGCTGTTTTTT
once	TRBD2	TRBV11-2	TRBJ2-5	CASSLLGGETQYF	TGTGCCAGCAGCTTATTGGGGGGGGAGACCCAGTACTTC
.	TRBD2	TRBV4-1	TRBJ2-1	CASSQDPGGQGPYNEQFF	TGCGCCAGCAGCCAAGATCCGGGGGGGCAGGGGCCCTACAATGAGCAGTTCTTC
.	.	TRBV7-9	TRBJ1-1	CASGGSGTEAFF	TGTGCCAGCGGGGGGTCGGGCACTGAAGCTTTCTTT
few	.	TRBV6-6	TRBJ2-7	CASSYPTQGGTYEQYF	TGTGCCAGCAGTTACCCGACACAGGGAGGGACCTACGAGCAGTACTTC
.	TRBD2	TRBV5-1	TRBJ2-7	CASSGGLAGGTVVSYEQYF	TGCGCCAGCAGCGGAGGTTTAGCGGGAGGGACTGTAGTTTCCTACGAGCAGTACTTC
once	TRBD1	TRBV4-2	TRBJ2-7	CASSHLETGGYEQYF	TGTGCCAGCAGCCACTTGGAGACAGGGGGCTACGAGCAGTACTTC
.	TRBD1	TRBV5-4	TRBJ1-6	CASSSEGTGGVHSPLHF	TGTGCCAGCAGCTCGGAGGGGACAGGCGGTGTTCATTCACCCCTCCACTTT
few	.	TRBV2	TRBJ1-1	CASSPSGVRTEAFF	TGTGCCAGCAGCCCTTCCGGCGTTCGGACTGAAGCTTTCTTT
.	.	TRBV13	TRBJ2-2	CASSPGTGELFF	TGTGCCAGCAGCCCCGGGACCGGGGAGCTGTTTTTT
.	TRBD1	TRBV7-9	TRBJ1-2	CASSLVGTGISRGYTF	TGTGCCAGCAGCTTAGTCGGGACAGGCATCTCGCGTGGCTACACCTTC
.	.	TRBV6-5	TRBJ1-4	CASSDDGAEKLFF	TGTGCCAGCAGTGATGATGGGGCTGAAAAACTGTTTTTT
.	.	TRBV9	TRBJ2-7	CASSVAGIPYEQYF	TGTGCCAGCAGCGTAGCCGGGATCCCCTACGAGCAGTACTTC
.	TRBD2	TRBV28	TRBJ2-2	CASSLSGKAGELFF	TGTGCCAGCTCCTTGAGCGGGAAGGCCGGGGAGCTGTTTTTT
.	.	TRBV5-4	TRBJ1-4	CASSRPEANEKLFF	TGTGCCAGCAGCCGCCCGGAGGCTAATGAAAAACTGTTTTTT
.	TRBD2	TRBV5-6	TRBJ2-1	CASSLGLAGVVEQFF	TGTGCCAGCAGCTTGGGACTAGCGGGAGTGGTTGAGCAGTTCTTC
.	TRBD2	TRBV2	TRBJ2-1	CASNPTSGVYNEQFF	TGTGCCAGCAATCCGACTAGCGGGGTCTACAATGAGCAGTTCTTC
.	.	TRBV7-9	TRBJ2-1	CASSQKQGGNYNEQFF	TGTGCCAGCAGTCAGAAACAGGGTGGGAACTACAATGAGCAGTTCTTC
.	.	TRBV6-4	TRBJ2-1	CASSSLERAHPDQFF	TGTGCCAGCAGCTCCCTGGAGCGGGCACACCCCGATCAGTTCTTC
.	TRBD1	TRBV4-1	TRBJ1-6	CASSQDNDRGYSPLHF	TGCGCCAGCAGCCAAGATAACGACAGGGGTTACTCACCCCTCCACTTT
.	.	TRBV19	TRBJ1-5	CASSIGILPQHF	TGTGCCAGTAGTATTGGAATCCTGCCCCAGCATTTT
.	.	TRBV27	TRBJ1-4	CASSPTLGGNEKLFF	TGTGCCAGCAGTCCAACTTTAGGGGGGAATGAAAAACTGTTTTTT
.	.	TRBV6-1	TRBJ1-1	CASSSGLRTEAFF	TGTGCCAGCAGTTCAGGGTTACGCACTGAAGCTTTCTTT
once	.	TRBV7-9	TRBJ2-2	CASSLFILGGPADTGELFF	TGTGCCAGCAGCTTATTTATACTGGGGGGCCCCGCGGACACCGGGGAGCTGTTTTTT
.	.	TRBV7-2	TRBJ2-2	CASNLGLGTGELFF	TGTGCCAGCAACTTAGGATTGGGCACCGGGGAGCTGTTTTTT
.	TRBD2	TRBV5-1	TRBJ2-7	CARRTSGSKSYEQYF	TGCGCCAGAAGGACTAGCGGGAGTAAATCCTACGAGCAGTACTTC
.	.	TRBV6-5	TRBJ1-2	CASMEAGRDGGYTF	TGTGCCAGCATGGAGGCAGGGAGAGACGGCGGCTACACCTTC
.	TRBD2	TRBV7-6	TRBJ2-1	CASSYSGRGFYNEQFF	TGTGCCAGCAGTTATAGCGGGAGGGGGTTTTACAATGAGCAGTTCTTC
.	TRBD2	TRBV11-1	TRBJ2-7	CASSFGTSGNYYEQYF	TGTGCCAGCAGCTTCGGGACTAGCGGAAACTACTACGAGCAGTACTTC
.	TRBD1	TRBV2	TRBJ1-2	CASSERQRDSYGYTF	TGTGCCAGCAGTGAGAGACAAAGGGACAGCTATGGCTACACCTTC
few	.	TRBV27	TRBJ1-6	CASSPESGPLHF	TGTGCCAGCAGTCCGGAGTCGGGACCCCTCCACTTT
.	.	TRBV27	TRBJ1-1	CASSLSAQGPSEAFF	TGTGCCAGCAGTTTATCGGCACAAGGTCCTAGTGAAGCTTTCTTT
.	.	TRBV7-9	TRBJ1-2	CASSFTPEDFYGYTF	TGTGCCAGCAGCTTCACCCCTGAGGATTTCTATGGCTACACCTTC